The clone carrying this T cell receptor beta chain was counted at least ten times. The V gene's germline CDR1 is SQVTM and CDR2 ANQGSEA. The trim removed 2 bases at V and 10 bases at J, leaving 15 bases unmatched. The CDR3 loop spans 15 amino acids. TCRdb re-called the RT-PCR reads with MiXCR, one entry per CDR3 protein. The sample yields about 680,000 distinct CDR3 sequences, approximately 15% seen once. The receptor was isolated from a female donor in good health, serving as a healthy control. V is TRBV29-1 and J is TRBJ2-7, with 9 bases aligning to TRBD1. The sample was memory CD4+ T cells from blood. The CDR3 nucleotides read TGCAGCGTTGAAATCTGGGACAGGGTTCAAGTGTACCAGTACTTC. As protein: CSVEIWDRVQVYQYF.